Presented here are 14 T cell receptor beta chains from one specimen sequenced in a study of cytomegalovirus exposure and HLA in healthy donors. The PCR employed 60 Vbeta primers together with 13 Jbeta primers. This table comes from immunoSEQ multiplex PCR, and its TCRdb copy is limited to in-frame clones, with some not included. The sample records about 140,000 clones, just under 85% being singletons. Sequencing input: PBMCs. The receptors stem from a woman in her thirties or forties in good health and CMV-seronegative.

The chain joins TRBV7-2 to TRBJ1-1; TRBD1 is a possible D gene (5 bases). The CDR3 extends over 15 amino acids. Germline V lookup: CDR1 SGHTA, CDR2 FQGNSA. Trimming took off 0 bases at V and 2 bases at J, with 10 bases between the two ends. CDR3 in amino acids: CASSLAGGGNTEAFF. CDR3 sequence (DNA): TGTGCCAGCAGCTTAGCGGGGGGGGGAAACACTGAAGCTTTCTTT.

The chain joins TRBV7-3 to TRBJ2-3, with a possible D match to TRBD2 (5 bases). The CDR3 totals 15 residues. The V gene's germline CDR1 is SGHTA and CDR2 FQGTGA. V was shortened by 3 bases and J by 8 bases, with 18 bases between the two germline ends. The CDR3 reads CASSFSGNPEGTQYF. The CDR3 DNA is TGTGCCAGCAGCTTTTCGGGGAACCCCGAGGGTACGCAGTATTTT.

The CDR3 sequence is CSGGGDPLANYGYTF. The CDR3 bases are TGCAGCGGGGGGGGAGACCCGTTAGCTAACTATGGCTACACCTTC. The chain carries TRBV29-1 and TRBJ1-2; perhaps TRBD1 as D (5 bases). This CDR3 region has 15 residues. V was pared by 7 bases and J by 0 bases, with 18 bases between. Germline lookup yields CDR1 SQVTM and CDR2 ANQGSEA.

This clone was found once. The chain links TRBV4-2 to TRBJ2-7, with 7 nucleotides matching TRBD1. The CDR3 loop spans 16 amino acids. Germline V CDR1 and CDR2: LGHNA, YNFKEQ. The trim removed 0 bases at V and 5 bases at J, leaving 10 bases unmatched. The CDR3 nucleotides are TGTGCCAGCAGCCAAGATCTGGGACAGATTCGCGACGAGCAGTACTTC. Protein: CASSQDLGQIRDEQYF.

This chain links TRBV4-3 with TRBJ2-3; 7 bases line up with TRBD2. With 1 base clipped from V and 4 bases from J, the junction kept 5 bases outside the gene matches. The CDR3 consists of 15 residues. Per the germline V gene, CDR1 is LGHNA and CDR2 is YSLEER. CDR3 amino acids: CASSQVAGVSDTQYF. CDR3 nucleotides: TGCGCCAGCAGCCAAGTCGCGGGAGTATCAGATACGCAGTATTTT.

This clone was counted between two and nine times. The chain joins TRBV29-1 to TRBJ2-1; 10 bases map to TRBD2. V shed 7 bases, J shed 5 bases, and the junction held 20 bases outside the gene matches. This CDR3 spans 18 amino acids. CDR1 and CDR2 from the germline V gene are SQVTM and ANQGSEA. The CDR3 spells CSGSGPGTSEARHNEQFF. CDR3 nucleotide sequence: TGCAGCGGATCCGGACCGGGGACTAGCGAGGCGCGGCACAATGAGCAGTTCTTC.

This rearrangement joins TRBV7-9 to TRBJ2-1; 8 bases map to TRBD1. The CDR3 is 14 amino acids. Trimming removed 9 bases from V and 8 bases from J; junction bases left unmatched: 12. CDR1 is SEHNR, CDR2 FQNEAQ, per germline (reference sequence). The CDR3 sequence is CARVRLDRADEQFF. CDR3 nucleotides: TGTGCCAGAGTTAGACTGGACAGGGCCGATGAGCAGTTCTTC.

The gene calls are TRBV6-5 and TRBJ2-7; D perhaps matches TRBD2 (5 bases). Germline V gene lookup returns CDR1 MNHEY and CDR2 SVGAGI. Trimming removed 7 bases from V and 2 bases from J, with 18 bases in between. The CDR3 consists of 15 residues. The CDR3 region is CASNFRADGAYEQYF. The CDR3 DNA reads TGTGCCAGCAATTTCCGGGCAGACGGGGCCTACGAGCAGTACTTC.

J is TRBJ2-7 and V is TRBV28; 8 nucleotides align to TRBD2. This CDR3 comprises 17 residues. Germline V gives CDR1 MDHEN, CDR2 SYDVKM. Trimming cost V 4 bases and J 1 base; bases outside gene matches: 12. The CDR3, as DNA: TGTGCCAGCAGTTCACCACACACGGGACTAGGGTCCTACGAGCAGTACTTC. It codes for CASSSPHTGLGSYEQYF.

The chain combines TRBV4-1 with TRBJ1-2; a possible D gene is TRBD1 (5 bases). The CDR3 totals 13 residues. The germline V gene has CDR1 MGHRA and CDR2 YSYEKL. V was cut by 2 bases and J by 5 bases, with 9 bases left in between. The CDR3 DNA follows: TGCGCCAGCAGCCAACAGGGTGGTTATGGCTACACCTTC. It is translated as CASSQQGGYGYTF.

The chain combines TRBV27 with TRBJ2-1; D is uncertain. The V gene lost 4 bases and the J gene lost 0 bases, with 13 bases spanning the gap. The CDR3 contains 16 residues. Germline CDR1 reads MNHEY; CDR2 reads SMNVEV (reference sequence). The CDR3 DNA reads as TGTGCCAGCAGTTATGGTGCCTTAGTCTCCTACAATGAGCAGTTCTTC. This sequence encodes CASSYGALVSYNEQFF.

The chain carries TRBV14 and TRBJ1-1; D ambiguous. Germline CDR1 SGHDN, CDR2 FVKESK. With 0 bases removed from V and 2 bases from J, the gap between germline ends came to 4 bases. The CDR3 is 13 residues long. In DNA, the CDR3 is TGTGCCAGCAGCCAAGACCTCAACACTGAAGCTTTCTTT. Translation gives CASSQDLNTEAFF.

The chain is built from TRBV19 and TRBJ2-1, with D possibly matching TRBD2 (5 bases). V lost 3 bases to trimming and J lost 7 bases, with 16 bases between them. This CDR3 comprises 15 residues. The germline V gene has CDR1 LNHDA and CDR2 SQIVND (reference sequence). The CDR3 region is CASSINAGRNNEQFF. The DNA for the CDR3 is TGTGCCAGTAGTATCAACGCGGGCCGAAATAATGAGCAGTTCTTC.

The rearrangement links TRBV27 to TRBJ1-5; D gene uncertain. CDR1 is MNHEY and CDR2 is SMNVEV in the germline V gene (reference sequence). V lost 5 bases and J lost 0, with 8 bases in between. CDR3 length: 14 amino acids. The CDR3 loop reads CASSNRDSNQPQHF. The CDR3 DNA is TGTGCCAGCAGTAACCGGGATAGCAATCAGCCCCAGCATTTT.